Shown below are 20 T cell receptor beta chains from a single sample sequenced in a study of CD8 T cells in Susac syndrome. Random hexamers served to reverse transcribe roughly 0.5 to 1 ug RNA. TCRdb ran MiXCR on the immunoSEQ multiplex PCR reads and lists one entry per CDR3 protein. Of under 150,000 distinct CDR3 sequences listed, approximately 96% were seen once; the top ten hold 0.065% to 0.1%. What was sequenced was CD4+ T cells from PBMCs. The receptors come from a human donor with Susac syndrome.

The V call is TRBV14, the J call TRBJ2-5, with TRBD2 matching over 8 bases. This CDR3 contains 13 residues. Germline CDR1 SGHDN, CDR2 FVKESK. V lost 4 bases to trimming and J lost 4 bases; unmatched junction nucleotides: 2. In DNA, the CDR3 is TGTGCCAGCAGCCTAAGCGGGAGAGAGACCCAGTACTTC. It codes for CASSLSGRETQYF.

This rearrangement joins TRBV6-1 to TRBJ1-4; the D gene is possibly TRBD1 (6 bases). Germline V gene sequence: CDR1 MNHNS, CDR2 SASEGT. V was trimmed by 5 bases and J by 5 bases, leaving 18 bases between them. This CDR3 spans 16 amino acids. The CDR3 region is CASSIRGRRTNEKLFF. CDR3 coding DNA: TGTGCCAGCAGTATCCGGGGGCGCCGTACGAATGAAAAACTGTTTTTT.

The genes are TRBV30 and TRBJ2-2; D gene unclear. CDR1 and CDR2 from the germline V gene are GTSNPN and SVGIG (reference sequence). This CDR3 spans 15 amino acids. V was cut by 0 bases and J by 6 bases, with 14 bases left in between. The CDR3 nucleotides are TGTGCCTGGAGTGTAAGACCGCCAGAGGCCGGGGAGCTGTTTTTT. This codes for CAWSVRPPEAGELFF.

The chain couples TRBV28 to TRBJ1-5, with D possibly being TRBD1 (6 bases). In germline, CDR1 is MDHEN, CDR2 SYDVKM. The CDR3 contains 14 residues. V dropped 6 bases and J dropped 5 bases, with 14 bases sitting between them. The DNA of the CDR3 is TGTGCCAGCAGGGTACAGGGTGTATATCAGCCCCAGCATTTT. Encoded protein: CASRVQGVYQPQHF.

The V call is TRBV7-2, the J call TRBJ2-5; 12 positions agree with TRBD2. This CDR3 comprises 16 residues. Germline CDR1 is SGHTA and CDR2 is FQGNSA. With 0 bases clipped from V and 5 bases from J, the junction kept 4 bases outside the gene matches. CDR3 amino acids: CASSLAPSGGAETQYF. In DNA, the CDR3 is TGTGCCAGCAGCTTAGCTCCTAGCGGGGGGGCGGAGACCCAGTACTTC.

The V call is TRBV9, the J call TRBJ1-3, with D perhaps matching TRBD1 (5 bases). This CDR3 is 14 amino acids long. V was cut by 4 bases and J by 8 bases, with 16 bases left in between. Germline V gives CDR1 SGDLS, CDR2 YYNGEE. CDR3 DNA sequence: TGTGCCAGCAGCCCTACCGGCAGGGTTGACACCATATATTTT. Residues: CASSPTGRVDTIYF.

The rearrangement uses TRBV28 and TRBJ1-2, with 9 positions matching TRBD1. The germline V gene has CDR1 MDHEN and CDR2 SYDVKM. J was trimmed by 6 bases and V by 5 bases; bases with no gene match: 4. The CDR3 is made up of 13 amino acids. This CDR3 reads CASSRDRADGYTF. The CDR3 coding sequence is TGTGCCAGCAGTAGGGACAGGGCCGATGGCTACACCTTC.

V usage is TRBV6-6 and J usage is TRBJ2-7, with 12 bases identical to TRBD2. Germline V gene data show CDR1 as MNHNY and CDR2 as SVGAGI (reference sequence). The CDR3 is 14 amino acids. The V gene end was trimmed by 4 bases and the J gene end by 12 bases; junction bases not matched to a gene: 10. Written as DNA, the CDR3 is TGTGCCAGCAGTTTATCGACTAGCGGGAGCCCTTCGTACTTC. Its translation: CASSLSTSGSPSYF.

The chain couples TRBV21-1 to TRBJ2-7; the D call in the table, TRBD1, was not verified against the DNA. TRBV21-1 is shown as a pseudogene. The CDR3 loop spans 15 amino acids. CDR3 in amino acids: CASSEGDRVKHEQYF. The DNA of the CDR3 is TGTGCCAGCAGCGAGGGGGACAGGGTGAAGCACGAGCAGTACTTC.

Only a few counts were recorded for this clonotype. The V call is TRBV7-9, the J call TRBJ2-3; no definite D call. This CDR3 is built from 13 residues. Germline CDR1 reads SEHNR; CDR2 reads FQNEAQ (reference sequence). The V end lost 5 bases, the J end lost 6 bases, and 12 bases lay between the germline ends. CDR3 protein: CASSTPRVDTQYF. CDR3 in DNA: TGTGCCAGCAGCACCCCCCGAGTGGATACGCAGTATTTT.

The chain couples TRBV6-2 or TRBV6-3 to TRBJ2-3, with 10 bases aligning to TRBD1. Germline loops: CDR1 MNHEY, CDR2 SVGEGT. The V and J ends lost 4 bases and 6 bases, in that order; junction bases with no gene match: 7. The CDR3 length is 15 residues. CDR3 DNA sequence: TGTGCCAGCAGTTCCTGGACAGGGGGATGGGATACGCAGTATTTT. Protein: CASSSWTGGWDTQYF.

This clonotype came up once. The chain combines TRBV20-1 with TRBJ2-1; 8 bases are shared with TRBD2. The V gene's germline CDR1 is DFQATT and CDR2 SNEGSKA (reference sequence). This CDR3 spans 15 amino acids. The V and J ends lost 5 bases and 7 bases, in that order; junction bases with no gene match: 13. CDR3: CSALRGLGAGNEQFF. Here the CDR3 DNA reads TGCAGTGCTCTCCGGGGACTAGGAGCAGGAAATGAGCAGTTCTTC.

This chain links TRBV20-1 with TRBJ2-5; D is unclear. V lost 5 bases and J 4 bases, leaving 14 bases between the germline ends. CDR3 size: 13 residues. Germline V gives CDR1 DFQATT, CDR2 SNEGSKA (reference sequence). The CDR3, as DNA: TGCAGTGCTGTTGGGATGGGCCGAGAGACCCAGTACTTC. Translation gives CSAVGMGRETQYF.

The chain carries TRBV20-1 and TRBJ2-7; D not certain. Per germline, CDR1 DFQATT and CDR2 SNEGSKA (reference sequence). V was trimmed by 5 bases and J by 2 bases, leaving 10 bases between them. This CDR3 region has 12 residues. The CDR3 sequence is CSAPCITYEQYF. CDR3 in DNA: TGCAGTGCTCCCTGTATAACCTACGAGCAGTACTTC.

The chain links TRBV4-1 to TRBJ1-4, with 7 positions matching TRBD1. The CDR3 consists of 14 residues. With 4 bases clipped from V and 5 bases from J, the junction kept 4 bases outside the gene matches. The germline V gene has CDR1 MGHRA and CDR2 YSYEKL. The CDR3 coding sequence is TGCGCCAGCAGCCCAGGGGACAGCAATGAAAAACTGTTTTTT. Translation: CASSPGDSNEKLFF.

The chain joins TRBV7-8 to TRBJ2-3; D is ambiguous. V was cut by 3 bases and J by 0 bases, with 10 bases left in between. Germline V CDR1 and CDR2: SGHVS, FQNEAQ. This CDR3 contains 15 residues. CDR3 sequence (DNA): TGTGCCAGCAGCTTCACCCGCCCAAGCACAGATACGCAGTATTTT. Its translation is CASSFTRPSTDTQYF.

This clonotype was seen just once. This rearrangement joins TRBV5-1 to TRBJ1-2; TRBD1 matches 8 bases. CDR3 length: 13 amino acids. The ends lost 3 bases at V and 6 bases at J; junction bases unmatched: 4. In germline, CDR1 is SGHRS, CDR2 YFSETQ. In nucleotides, the CDR3 is TGCGCCAGCAGCTCAGACAGGGGCAATGGCTACACCTTC. Residues: CASSSDRGNGYTF.

This rearrangement joins TRBV3-1 to TRBJ1-1; no clear D gene. The CDR3 is 13 amino acids. Germline loops: CDR1 LGHDT, CDR2 YNNKEL (reference sequence). Trimming pared 3 bases from V and 11 bases from J, leaving 16 bases between. The CDR3 DNA reads TGTGCCAGCAGCCAGGAGGAGGGATCTAATGCTTTCTTT. Translation: CASSQEEGSNAFF.

The chain carries TRBV18 and TRBJ1-1; maybe TRBD1 (5 bases). Trimming shortened V by 5 bases and J by 0 bases, and 10 bases separated the two germline ends. The CDR3 is 14 amino acids. Germline CDR1 is KGHSH and CDR2 is LQKENI. CDR3 loop: CASSAGHMNTEAFF. CDR3 coding DNA: TGTGCCAGCTCAGCAGGGCACATGAACACTGAAGCTTTCTTT.

The rearrangement joins TRBV7-9 to TRBJ2-3; the D is unclear. The CDR3 runs 17 residues. Germline lookup yields CDR1 SEHNR and CDR2 FQNEAQ (reference sequence). V was cut by 3 bases and J by 6 bases, with 22 bases left in between. The CDR3 reads CASSFSLARAFGDTQYF. The CDR3 DNA reads as TGTGCCAGCAGCTTTTCCCTCGCGAGAGCGTTCGGGGATACGCAGTATTTT.